These T cell receptor beta chains were read from a single sample in a study of blood T cell repertoires in COVID-19. Clones were sequenced by immunoSEQ multiplex PCR, and TCRdb holds only the in-frame ones, with some missing. The table records about 180,000 clones, 80% to 90% of them present only once. Source material: peripheral blood. The receptors were gathered from a woman older than 75 with COVID-19, enrolled during active disease. CDR3s include the opening cysteine and the closing phenylalanine or tryptophan. The order of the fields is V gene, clone size, J gene, D gene, CDR3 protein, CDR3 DNA. The D gene is left open where the match is weak. Size values are once, few and many counts, or a class for expanded clones, and some rows have none.

TRBV19	.	TRBJ2-7	.	CASSNPTVPYEQYF	TGTGCCAGTAGTAACCCGACAGTCCCCTACGAGCAGTACTTC
TRBV7-9	.	TRBJ2-7	TRBD1	CASSWDRGSYEQYF	TGTGCCAGCAGTTGGGACAGGGGGTCCTACGAGCAGTACTTC
TRBV9	few	TRBJ2-1	TRBD2	CASSPRASGSYNEQFF	TGTGCCAGCAGCCCGAGGGCTAGCGGATCCTACAATGAGCAGTTCTTC
TRBV5-1	.	TRBJ2-3	TRBD2	CASSRTSGQSTDTQYF	TGCGCCAGCAGCCGGACTAGCGGGCAAAGCACAGATACGCAGTATTTT
TRBV2	.	TRBJ2-7	TRBD1	CASSGQGGDEQYF	TGTGCCAGCAGTGGACAGGGGGGGGACGAGCAGTACTTC
TRBV11-2	few	TRBJ2-6	TRBD1	CASRARTGAEAGANVLTF	TGTGCCAGCCGAGCACGGACAGGGGCAGAAGCTGGGGCCAACGTCCTGACTTTC
TRBV7-6	.	TRBJ2-7	TRBD1	CASSPGQGPYEQYF	TGTGCCAGCAGCCCGGGACAGGGTCCCTACGAGCAGTACTTC
TRBV6-2/TRBV6-3	.	TRBJ2-5	TRBD1	CASSDRDRAQETQYF	TGTGCCAGCAGTGACCGGGACAGGGCTCAAGAGACCCAGTACTTC
TRBV3-1/TRBV3-2	.	TRBJ1-1	TRBD1	CASSPPGRGRPNTEAFF	TGTGCCAGCAGCCCCCCCGGGAGGGGGCGACCGAACACTGAAGCTTTCTTT
TRBV18	.	TRBJ2-1	.	CASSPPQGFTSSYNEQFF	TGTGCCAGCTCACCACCTCAGGGGTTTACAAGCTCCTACAATGAGCAGTTCTTC
TRBV28	.	TRBJ2-4	TRBD1	CASSFSTGQNIQYF	TGTGCCAGCAGTTTTTCGACAGGGCAAAACATTCAGTACTTC
TRBV5-4	once	TRBJ1-1	.	CASSLQGRGGTEAFF	TGTGCCAGCAGCCTACAGGGAAGAGGGGGCACTGAAGCTTTCTTT
TRBV5-8	.	TRBJ1-5	.	CASSLGNTGNQPQHF	TGTGCCAGCAGCTTGGGCAATACAGGGAACCAGCCCCAGCATTTT
TRBV2	.	TRBJ1-2	TRBD1	CASRLQFQGAPGNYGYTF	TGTGCCAGCAGATTACAATTCCAGGGGGCGCCCGGTAACTATGGCTACACCTTC
TRBV9	.	TRBJ1-1	TRBD1	CASSARQGTEAFF	TGTGCCAGCAGCGCTAGACAGGGTACTGAAGCTTTCTTT
TRBV5-1	.	TRBJ1-2	TRBD1	CASSLGQGGGYTF	TGCGCCAGCAGCTTGGGACAGGGGGGTGGCTACACCTTC
TRBV28	.	TRBJ1-4	.	CASSPRQFATNEKLFF	TGTGCCAGCAGCCCCCGACAGTTTGCAACTAATGAAAAACTGTTTTTT
TRBV18	.	TRBJ2-2	.	CASSRTTLPTNTGELFF	TGTGCCAGCTCCCGGACTACCCTTCCGACTAACACCGGGGAGCTGTTTTTT
TRBV6-5	.	TRBJ1-1	.	CASSRGLMNTEAFF	TGTGCCAGCAGCAGGGGTCTTATGAACACTGAAGCTTTCTTT
TRBV20-1	.	TRBJ1-5	.	CSASTSNREQPQHF	TGCAGTGCGAGTACCTCCAACAGGGAACAGCCCCAGCATTTT
TRBV14	.	TRBJ1-1	TRBD1	CASSQDGIQGGTEAFF	TGTGCCAGCAGCCAAGACGGGATACAGGGGGGCACTGAAGCTTTCTTT
TRBV6-5	.	TRBJ2-2	TRBD2	CASSRTSGNTGELFF	TGTGCCAGCAGCCGGACTAGCGGGAACACCGGGGAGCTGTTTTTT
TRBV18	.	TRBJ2-3	TRBD2	CASSPLGLEVTDTQYF	TGTGCCAGCTCACCACTAGGACTAGAGGTCACAGATACGCAGTATTTT
TRBV11-2	.	TRBJ2-7	TRBD2	CASSLFGTTYEQYF	TGTGCCAGCAGCTTATTCGGGACTACCTATGAGCAGTACTTC
TRBV28	.	TRBJ1-3	.	CASRTRTFGNTIYF	TGTGCCAGCAGGACACGAACCTTTGGAAACACCATATATTTT
TRBV7-9	.	TRBJ2-3	TRBD2	CASSTSGGRGDTQYF	TGTGCCAGCAGCACAAGCGGGGGGCGCGGAGATACGCAGTATTTT
TRBV2	.	TRBJ1-2	.	CASSNSFGYTF	TGTGCCAGCAGTAACAGTTTTGGCTACACCTTC